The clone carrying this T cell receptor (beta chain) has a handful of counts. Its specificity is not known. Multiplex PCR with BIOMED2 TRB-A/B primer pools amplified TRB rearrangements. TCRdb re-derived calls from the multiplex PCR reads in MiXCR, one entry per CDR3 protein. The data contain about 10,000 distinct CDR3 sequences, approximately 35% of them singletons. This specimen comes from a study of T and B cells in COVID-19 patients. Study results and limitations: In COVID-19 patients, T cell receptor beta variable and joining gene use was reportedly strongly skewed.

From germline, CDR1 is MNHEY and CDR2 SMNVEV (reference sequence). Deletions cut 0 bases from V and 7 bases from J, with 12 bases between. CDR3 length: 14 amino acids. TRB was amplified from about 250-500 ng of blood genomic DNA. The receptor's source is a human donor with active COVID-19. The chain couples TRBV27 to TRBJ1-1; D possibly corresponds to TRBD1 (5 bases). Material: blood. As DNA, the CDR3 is TGTGCCAGCAGTTTATCCGTTGGGGGGGTTGAAGCTTTCTTT. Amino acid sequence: CASSLSVGGVEAFF.